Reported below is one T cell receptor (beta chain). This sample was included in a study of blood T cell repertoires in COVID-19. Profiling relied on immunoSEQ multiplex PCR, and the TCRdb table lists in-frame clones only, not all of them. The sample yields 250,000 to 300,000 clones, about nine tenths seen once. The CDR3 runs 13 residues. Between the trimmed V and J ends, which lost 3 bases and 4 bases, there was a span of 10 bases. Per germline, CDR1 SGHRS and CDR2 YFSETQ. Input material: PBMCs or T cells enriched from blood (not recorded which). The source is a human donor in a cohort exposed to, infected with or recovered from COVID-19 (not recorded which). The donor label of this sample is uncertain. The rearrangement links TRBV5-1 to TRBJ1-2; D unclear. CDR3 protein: CASSSLSGYGYTF. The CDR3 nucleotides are TGCGCCAGCAGCTCCTTGTCGGGCTATGGCTACACCTTC.